This T cell receptor beta chain stems from a study of blood T cell repertoires in COVID-19. Study at large: COVID-19 samples, acute and convalescent, were from the United States, Italy and Spain. T cells, B-cell-depleted T cells, or PBMCs provided the cDNA or gDNA that served as material.

The CDR3 has 13 amino acids. CDR1 and CDR2 (germline): SGHDT, YYEEEE. V lost 0 bases, J lost 9 bases, and 12 bases lay in between. In the authors' workflow: From reference gene primer amplification, estimates of nucleated cell counts were derived. Clones were sequenced by immunoSEQ multiplex PCR, and TCRdb holds only the in-frame ones, with some missing. V, J and clone size reflect that table, while D and trimming were determined from the DNA. The sample lists tens of thousands of clones; 75% to 90% were seen once. Sample: peripheral blood. The sequence came from an elderly man with acute or convalescent COVID-19. This chain links TRBV5-6 with TRBJ2-5; D perhaps matches TRBD2 (6 bases). This chain's CDR3 is CASSLGDLGAQYF. Here the CDR3 DNA reads TGTGCCAGCAGCTTGGGGGACTTAGGAGCCCAGTACTTC.